A single sample is the source of the 16 T cell receptor beta chains below, sequenced in a study of a mutant IDH1 vaccine in newly diagnosed glioma. Their antigen targets remain unknown. Time point indicated: week 47, end of study. Vaccination comprised doses that each held 300 ug of mutant IDH1 20-mer peptide, plus topical imiquimod. Data came from immunoSEQ multiplex PCR; TCRdb stores just in-frame clones and leaves some out. This table holds 77,000 or so clones, about 81% found once. Source: PBMCs, taken from a glioma patient whose treatment included an IDH1 peptide vaccine. The receptors derive from a man in his forties or fifties with glioma.

This sequence joins TRBV21-1 and TRBJ2-1; the D call in the table, TRBD2, was not verified against the DNA. TRBV21-1 is termed a pseudogene. The CDR3 has 17 residues. This CDR3 reads CASSQRLALSSYNEQLF. The DNA of the CDR3 is TGTGCCAGCAGCCAAAGGCTAGCGTTGAGCTCCTACAATGAGCAGCTCTTC.

This clone was detected only a few times. The genes are TRBV19 and TRBJ1-6; a possible D gene is TRBD1 (5 bases). Germline assignment: CDR1 LNHDA and CDR2 SQIVND (reference sequence). This CDR3 spans 16 amino acids. Trimming took off 1 base at V and 8 bases at J, with 15 bases between the two ends. The CDR3 DNA reads TGTGCCAGTAGTATAGTCCAGGGCGGTGGTGATTCACCCCTCCACTTT. It translates to CASSIVQGGGDSPLHF.

J is TRBJ1-5 and V is TRBV27, with D unclear. Germline V gene data show CDR1 as MNHEY and CDR2 as SMNVEV (reference sequence). The CDR3 sequence is 12 residues long. The V and J ends lost 5 bases and 4 bases respectively, with 6 bases between them. The CDR3 bases are TGTGCCAGCAGTCACTATAATCAGCCCCAGCATTTT. Translating it yields CASSHYNQPQHF.

V is TRBV14 and J is TRBJ1-2; D gene ambiguous. Germline V CDR1 and CDR2: SGHDN, FVKESK. The length of the CDR3 is 15 residues. V lost 0 bases and J 4 bases, leaving 12 bases between the germline ends. The DNA for the CDR3 is TGTGCCAGCAGCCAAGATAGAAACAGCGTCTATGGCTACACCTTC. This translates into CASSQDRNSVYGYTF. The full variable domain, in which reference TRBV14 and TRBJ1-2 provide the parts outside the CDR3, is EAGVTQFPSHSVIEKGQTVTLRCDPISGHDNLYWYRRVMGKEIKFLLHFVKESKQDESGMPNNRFLAERTGGTYSTLKVQPAELEDSGVYFCASSQDRNSVYGYTFGSGTRLTVV.

This clone is a singleton in its sample. The V gene is TRBV19, the J gene TRBJ2-7; TRBD1 agrees at 7 bases. The CDR3 runs 13 residues. Germline lookup yields CDR1 LNHDA and CDR2 SQIVND (reference sequence). V lost 4 bases to trimming and J lost 2 bases; unmatched junction nucleotides: 2. CDR3 region: CASSNRGPYEQYF. CDR3 DNA sequence: TGTGCCAGTAGTAACAGGGGACCCTACGAGCAGTACTTC.

The J gene is TRBJ1-5, the V gene TRBV4-3; no firm D call. V dropped 4 bases and J dropped 10 bases, with 14 bases sitting between them. The germline V gene has CDR1 LGHNA and CDR2 YSLEER. This CDR3 is 13 amino acids long. The CDR3 DNA is TGCGCCAGCAGCCCGAATCTTTTTGATCCCCAGCATTTT. Its translation: CASSPNLFDPQHF.

Turning to this clone: Other nucleotide sequences from this sample produce the same CDR3. The rearrangement uses TRBV27 and TRBJ1-2; 8 bases line up with TRBD1. The CDR3 spans 13 residues. V lost 2 bases to trimming and J lost 5 bases; unmatched junction nucleotides: 1. Germline CDR1 is MNHEY and CDR2 is SMNVEV (reference sequence). In DNA form, the CDR3 reads TGTGCCAGCAGTTTACGACAGGGGTATGGCTACACCTTC. Amino acid sequence: CASSLRQGYGYTF.

The V and J genes are TRBV4-3 and TRBJ2-7, with 9 bases that match TRBD2. The germline gives CDR1 LGHNA, CDR2 YSLEER. The CDR3 sequence is 15 residues long. J was trimmed by 3 bases and V by 4 bases; bases with no gene match: 7. CDR3 sequence (DNA): TGCGCCAGCAGCCCATCCCTAGCGGGGTACTACGAGCAGTACTTC. It is translated as CASSPSLAGYYEQYF.

This clone occurred a few times. The chain couples TRBV10-1 to TRBJ1-1; no firm D call. This CDR3 is built from 14 residues. The V gene's germline CDR1 is WNHNN and CDR2 SYGVQD (reference sequence). Trimming cost V 1 base and J 4 bases, with 10 bases left between them. This chain's CDR3 is CASSELLSPTEAFF. The CDR3 coding sequence is TGCGCCAGCAGTGAGTTGCTCTCCCCCACTGAAGCTTTCTTT.

V usage is TRBV5-1 and J usage is TRBJ2-5; D unresolved. The germline V gene encodes CDR1 SGHRS and CDR2 YFSETQ. The CDR3 runs 13 residues. Trimming took 2 bases from V and 1 from J, leaving 6 bases between them. As DNA, the CDR3 is TGCGCCAGCAGCTTAAGGGTCCAAGAGACCCAGTACTTC. Its protein product is CASSLRVQETQYF.

The chain combines TRBV10-3 with TRBJ2-5; 11 nucleotides match TRBD2. The CDR3 spans 15 residues. J was trimmed by 6 bases and V by 7 bases; bases with no gene match: 10. Germline V gene lookup returns CDR1 ENHRY and CDR2 SYGVKD. Here the CDR3 reads CAINPSGGIEKTQYF. The CDR3 DNA is TGTGCCATCAATCCTAGCGGGGGGATAGAGAAGACCCAGTACTTC.

The V call is TRBV5-1, the J call TRBJ1-4; 8 bases line up with TRBD1. Germline assignment: CDR1 SGHRS and CDR2 YFSETQ. The CDR3 spans 16 residues. V gave up 2 bases and J gave up 8 bases; unmatched junction bases: 11. CDR3: CASSFRPRGQGEKLFF. DNA for the CDR3: TGCGCCAGCAGCTTTCGACCCAGGGGGCAGGGCGAAAAACTGTTTTTT.

The rearrangement links TRBV10-2 to TRBJ2-2; the D gene is possibly TRBD2 (6 bases). Germline CDR1 WSHSY, CDR2 SAAADI. V was clipped by 8 bases and J by 5 bases, with 12 bases between them. The CDR3 extends over 13 amino acids. The CDR3 nucleotides are TGCGCCAGCGGTTGGGCGGGAACCGGGGAGCTGTTTTTT. Its protein is CASGWAGTGELFF.

The rearrangement uses TRBV29-1 and TRBJ1-2, with 10 bases that match TRBD1. There are 13 residues in the CDR3. The germline V gene has CDR1 SQVTM and CDR2 ANQGSEA. V lost 3 bases, J lost 5 bases, and 3 bases stayed unmatched. The chain's CDR3 is CSVEDRGGYGYTF. In DNA form, the CDR3 reads TGCAGCGTTGAGGACAGGGGGGGTTATGGCTACACCTTC.

V is TRBV11-2 and J is TRBJ1-3; TRBD1 agrees at 7 bases. This CDR3 has 16 amino acids. The V gene end was trimmed by 4 bases and the J gene end by 2 bases; junction bases not matched to a gene: 8. Germline CDR1 reads SGHAT; CDR2 reads FQNNGV. The CDR3 region has the DNA TGTGCCAGCAGCTCCACCGGGACAGCGACTGGAAACACCATATATTTT. Translated, it gives CASSSTGTATGNTIYF.

This clone was seen only a few times. The rearrangement joins TRBV12-5 to TRBJ2-7, with D perhaps given as TRBD1 or TRBD2 (5 bases each). Germline CDR1 is LGHNT and CDR2 is FRNRAP. The CDR3 spans 15 residues. The V and J ends lost 4 bases and 2 bases respectively, with 15 bases between them. The CDR3 DNA reads TGTGCTAGTGGTTCCACACAGGTGGGAGCCTACGAGCAGTACTTC. The encoded protein is CASGSTQVGAYEQYF. Using reference TRBV12-5 and TRBJ2-7 for the parts outside the CDR3, the full variable domain is DARVTQTPRHKVTEMGQEVTMRCQPILGHNTVFWYRQTMMQGLELLAYFRNRAPLDDSGMPKDRFSAEMPDATLATLKIQPSEPRDSAVYFCASGSTQVGAYEQYFGPGTRLTVT.